What follows describes a single TCR beta chain. Its target is unknown. V shed 4 bases and J shed 0 bases, with 13 bases lying between them. CDR1 and CDR2 (germline): SGHRS, YFSETQ. This CDR3 is built from 15 residues. MiXCR, run by TCRdb on the 5' RACE reads, gives a single entry per CDR3 protein. The data show 1.5 million to 2 million distinct CDR3 sequences, around a third seen once. The sample originates from a study of identical twins. Study-level results: Twins shared beta out-of-frame sequences in excess, but this excess was weaker.

The chain uses TRBV5-1 and TRBJ1-2; D gene uncertain. The source is a newborn girl in good health. Sequencing was done on a sample of cord blood. The CDR3 region has the DNA TGCGCCAGCAGCCCTGGAGGCTTCCCTAACTATGGCTACACCTTC. Its protein is CASSPGGFPNYGYTF.